Below, one TCR beta chain is given with its context. The antigen remains unidentified. These data are taken from a study of shared clonotypes between healthy human individuals. Study conclusions and caveats: Relative to clonotypes present in all four donors, those not shared had lower generation probabilities.

The V and J ends lost 4 bases and 5 bases, in that order; junction bases with no gene match: 6. The CDR3 extends over 14 amino acids. Germline lookup yields CDR1 SEHNR and CDR2 FQNEAQ (reference sequence). Assay used: immunoSEQ multiplex PCR; TCRdb lists only in-frame clones, some missing. The sample shows 600,000 to 750,000 clones, around 77% of them seen only once. This TCR derives from a woman aged 30 to 39 in good health. The V and J genes are TRBV7-9 and TRBJ1-1, with 8 nucleotides matching TRBD1. Sequencing input: memory CD4+ T cells sorted from blood. Subset noted: CD45RA-negative fraction. Here the CDR3 reads CASSSQGAWTEAFF. The CDR3 coding sequence is TGTGCCAGCAGCTCGCAGGGGGCCTGGACTGAAGCTTTCTTT.